This T cell receptor (beta chain) was identified during a study of blood T cell repertoires in COVID-19. Trimming stripped 6 bases from V and 10 bases from J, with 12 bases between. Germline CDR1 and CDR2: LNHDA and SQIVND (reference sequence). The CDR3 extends over 11 amino acids. Using immunoSEQ multiplex PCR, the repertoire was profiled, and TCRdb retains in-frame clones only, with some absent. The profile shows a few hundred thousand clones, 70% to 90% of them singletons. The chain employs TRBV19 and TRBJ1-1; D unresolved. The clonotype comes from a woman aged 70-85 years with acute or convalescent COVID-19. Sequencing was performed on peripheral blood. This chain's CDR3 is CASRSTLGAFF. The CDR3 DNA is TGTGCCAGTAGATCGACGCTAGGAGCTTTCTTT.